What follows describes a single TCR beta chain. Antigen: not known. A multiplex PCR was run with 60 Vbeta primers and 13 Jbeta primers. Produced via immunoSEQ multiplex PCR; TCRdb's table is partial and in-frame only. The sample yields over 75,000 clones, of which the top ten take up more than 0.45%. The data belong to a study of cytomegalovirus exposure and HLA in healthy donors. Background on the study: Earlier, 100 million to 120 million unique TCR beta sequences were recovered from approximately 180 million T cells by an analysis. Findings and caveats of the study: Donor immune exposure was known only as CMV serostatus. In a later analysis, around 18,000 TCR beta sequences were associated with HLA alleles at 0.05 false discovery rate. TCR beta chains numbering 150 to 200 were designated cytomegalovirus-associated.

The TCR sequence derives from a man in his forties or fifties in good health and CMV-seronegative. Sequenced material: PBMCs.

The CDR3 sequence is CASSSDWDTQYF. The CDR3 DNA follows: TGTGCCAGCAGCTCGGACTGGGATACGCAGTATTTT. The chain combines TRBV7-9 with TRBJ2-3; possible D gene TRBD2, 5 bases. V lost 4 bases and J 6 bases, leaving 8 bases between the germline ends. The germline CDR1 and CDR2 sequences are SEHNR and FQNEAQ (reference sequence). The CDR3 sequence is 12 residues long.